This T cell receptor (beta chain) was sequenced during a study of T-cell memory formation after mild COVID-19. Study overall: TCR clustering was largely donor specific.

5'RACE primed at constant segments yielded TCR alpha and TCR beta cDNA libraries bearing sample barcodes and UMIs. MiXCR, run by TCRdb on the 5' RACE reads, gives a single entry per CDR3 protein. Of roughly 410,000 distinct CDR3 sequences in the sample, 20% to 25% were seen once. Germline CDR1 and CDR2: LGHDT and YNNKEL (reference sequence). The germline V and J ends were trimmed by 4 bases and 8 bases, with 18 bases remaining between them. The CDR3 is 15 amino acids. This clonotype turned up a few times. Its antigen is not known. Regarding the study as a whole: CD4+ contracting clones were mainly CM and EM; CD8+ ones, EMRA.

The receptor comes from an adult woman who had mild COVID-19 (a few samples of this study predate the infection). Cell type and time point are not known. The J gene is TRBJ2-1, the V gene TRBV3-1; unclear D gene. Sequenced material: PBMCs or a T cell subset sorted from them (not recorded which). CDR3 sequence: CASSPRATQSDEQFF. In DNA, the CDR3 is TGTGCCAGCAGCCCCCGGGCTACTCAGAGCGATGAGCAGTTCTTC.